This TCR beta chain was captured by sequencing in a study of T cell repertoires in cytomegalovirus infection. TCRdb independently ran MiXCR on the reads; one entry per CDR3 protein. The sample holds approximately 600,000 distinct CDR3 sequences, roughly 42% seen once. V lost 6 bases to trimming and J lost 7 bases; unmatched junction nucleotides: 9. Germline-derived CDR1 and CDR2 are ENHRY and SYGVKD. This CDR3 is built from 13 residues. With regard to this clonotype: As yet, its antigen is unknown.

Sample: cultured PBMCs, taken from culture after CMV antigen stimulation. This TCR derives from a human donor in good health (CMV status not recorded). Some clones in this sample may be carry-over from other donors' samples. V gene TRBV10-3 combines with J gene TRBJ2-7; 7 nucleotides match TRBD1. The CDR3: CAIRGTGAGEQYF. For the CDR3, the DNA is TGTGCCATCAGGGGAACAGGGGCCGGGGAGCAGTACTTC.